The rows below give T cell receptor beta chains drawn from one sample of a study of CD8 T cells in Susac syndrome. TCRdb re-derived calls from the immunoSEQ multiplex PCR reads in MiXCR, one entry per CDR3 protein. The sample contains 120,000 or so distinct CDR3 sequences, around 94% of which appear only once. Sequencing used CD8+ T cells from PBMCs. These receptors all stem from a human donor with Susac syndrome. CDR3s include the opening cysteine and the closing phenylalanine or tryptophan. The D gene is left open where the match is weak. Only part of the rows carry a size: once, few, many, or a class if the clone is expanded.

TGTGCCAGCAGCGACAATAGCGGGAGTGGGACAGATACGCAGTATTTT,CASSDNSGSGTDTQYF,TRBJ2-3,TRBV11-1,NA,TRBD2
TGCGCCAGCAGTCCCCACGGGGGGGACAGCTCCTACGAGCAGTACTTC,CASSPHGGDSSYEQYF,TRBJ2-7,TRBV4-1,NA,NA
TGCGCCAGCAGCCACCCACTAGCGGGGGGCCGGGAGCTGTTTTTT,CASSHPLAGGRELFF,TRBJ2-2,TRBV4-1,NA,TRBD2
TGTGCCAGCAGCCCAGGGGGACAGGCTAATGAAAAACTGTTTTTT,CASSPGGQANEKLFF,TRBJ1-4,TRBV9,NA,TRBD1
TGCAGTGCTAGAGAGATTGGGGCCGGGAGCGTGGGCCCTCAAGAGACCCAGTACTTC,CSAREIGAGSVGPQETQYF,TRBJ2-5,TRBV20-1,NA,NA
TGTGCCAGTTACAGTGCTGAAAATGGCAATCAGCCCCAGCATTTT,CASYSAENGNQPQHF,TRBJ1-5,TRBV19,NA,NA
TGCGCCAGCAGTTTGGCACAGTACTATGGCTACACCTTC,CASSLAQYYGYTF,TRBJ1-2,TRBV5-1,NA,NA
TGTGCCACCAGCCCAGAGGGTGGGGGCAGGCAGCCCCAGCATTTT,CATSPEGGGRQPQHF,TRBJ1-5,TRBV15,NA,NA
TGTGCCAGCAGTGAGACTAGCGGGGGCGGCAATGAGCAGTTCTTC,CASSETSGGGNEQFF,TRBJ2-1,TRBV9,NA,TRBD2
TGTGCTAGCAGCCCCCAGATGGACCAAGAGACCCAGTACTTC,CASSPQMDQETQYF,TRBJ2-5,TRBV7-7,NA,NA
TGTGCCACCTCGACAGGTCGGGGGGAAATTTACGAGCAGTACTTC,CATSTGRGEIYEQYF,TRBJ2-7,TRBV7-3,NA,NA
TGTGCCAGCAGCTTAAGGTCACACTATGGCTACACCTTC,CASSLRSHYGYTF,TRBJ1-2,TRBV7-8,NA,NA
TGTGCCAGCAGTGACAATAACTATGGCTACACCTTC,CASSDNNYGYTF,TRBJ1-2,TRBV12-3/TRBV12-4,NA,NA
TGCAGTGCTAGCGGGCTTTACGAGCAGTACTTC,CSASGLYEQYF,TRBJ2-7,TRBV20-1,NA,NA
TGCAGTGCTGGCGAGGGGCTCTATGGCTACACCTTC,CSAGEGLYGYTF,TRBJ1-2,TRBV20-1,NA,NA
TGCAGTGCTGGTTGGAGGGGGGAAACTGAAGCTTTCTTT,CSAGWRGETEAFF,TRBJ1-1,TRBV20-1,NA,NA
TGCGCCAGCAGCTTGGAGGGGACAGAGAACGAGCAGTACTTC,CASSLEGTENEQYF,TRBJ2-7,TRBV5-1,NA,TRBD1
TGTGCCACCAGCAGATCGCGAGGTTCGAACACTGAAGCTTTCTTT,CATSRSRGSNTEAFF,TRBJ1-1,TRBV15,once,NA
TGTGCCAGCAGCCAAGGCCAGGCAAGCACAGATACGCAGTATTTT,CASSQGQASTDTQYF,TRBJ2-3,TRBV3-1,NA,NA
TGCGCCAGCCGCCGAAAACTAGTGGAAACGGGCTACAATGAGCAGTTCTTC,CASRRKLVETGYNEQFF,TRBJ2-1,TRBV4-3,NA,NA
TGTGCCAGCAGTTTCTCCGCAGGCGGGTATGGCTACACCTTC,CASSFSAGGYGYTF,TRBJ1-2,TRBV27,NA,NA
TGTGCCAGCAGCGTTCTAGCGGGAGGGTCCGCAGATACGCAGTATTTT,CASSVLAGGSADTQYF,TRBJ2-3,TRBV7-2,NA,TRBD2
TGTGCCACCAGCAGATCGGTACAGCGGGGCACAGATACGCAGTATTTT,CATSRSVQRGTDTQYF,TRBJ2-3,TRBV15,NA,NA
TGCGCCAGCAGCTTGGCTAGCGGGGGGGCGGAGGAGCAGTTCTTC,CASSLASGGAEEQFF,TRBJ2-1,TRBV5-1,once,TRBD2
TGTGCCAGCAGCTTACTGAGGTCGGACACCGGGGAGCTGTTTTTT,CASSLLRSDTGELFF,TRBJ2-2,TRBV7-9,NA,NA
TGTGCCATCAGTGAAGGACTAGCGGGAGACGGGGAGACCCAGTACTTC,CAISEGLAGDGETQYF,TRBJ2-5,TRBV10-3,NA,TRBD2
TGTGCCAGCAGCTTGGGGACGGGGCTACAAGAGACCCAGTACTTC,CASSLGTGLQETQYF,TRBJ2-5,TRBV5-6,NA,NA
TGCAGTGCTAGCGGGGAAAGACAAGAGACCCAGTACTTC,CSASGERQETQYF,TRBJ2-5,TRBV20-1,NA,NA
TGTGCCAGCAGTTTAGGAGGGAACTACGAGCAGTACTTC,CASSLGGNYEQYF,TRBJ2-7,TRBV12-3/TRBV12-4,NA,NA
TGCAGTGCTAGAGATATAAGGGGGCGAGACACTGAAGCTTTCTTT,CSARDIRGRDTEAFF,TRBJ1-1,TRBV20-1,NA,TRBD1
TGCGCCAGCAGCCAAACCTGGCAGGGGGAGTATGGTTCACCCCTCCACTTT,CASSQTWQGEYGSPLHF,TRBJ1-6,TRBV4-1,NA,TRBD1
TGTGCCAGCAGCCAAGTTGGCAGTCTCTATGGCTACACCTTC,CASSQVGSLYGYTF,TRBJ1-2,TRBV3-1,once,NA
TGTGCCATCAGTGAGGGCCGGCTCGAACAGCCCCAGCATTTT,CAISEGRLEQPQHF,TRBJ1-5,TRBV10-3,NA,NA
TGTGCCATCAGTGAGTCGCCCTTCGGGGCTTTCTTT,CAISESPFGAFF,TRBJ1-1,TRBV10-3,NA,NA
TGTGCCAGCAGCCCGTCCCGTAATGAGCAGTTCTTC,CASSPSRNEQFF,TRBJ2-1,TRBV5-4,NA,NA
TGTGCCAGCGGGATACTAGCGGGAGGAGGTGAGCAGTTCTTC,CASGILAGGGEQFF,TRBJ2-1,TRBV4-2,NA,TRBD2
TGTGCCACCGGTAAGGGGGCGCAAATTAATACGCAGTATTTT,CATGKGAQINTQYF,TRBJ2-3,TRBV10-3,NA,TRBD1
TGCGCCAGCAGCCCCTCCCTAGTACTCTACGACGAGCAGTACTTC,CASSPSLVLYDEQYF,TRBJ2-7,TRBV4-3,NA,NA
TGCGCCAGCAGTTTAAGGGCTCTGAATCAGCCCCAGCATTTT,CASSLRALNQPQHF,TRBJ1-5,TRBV4-1,NA,NA
TGTGCCAGCAGCCCAACAGGGGCGGGCGAGCAGTACTTC,CASSPTGAGEQYF,TRBJ2-7,TRBV7-9,NA,TRBD1
TGCGCCAGCAGCCAAGTATCTTCGAGCTCCTACGAGCAGTACTTC,CASSQVSSSSYEQYF,TRBJ2-7,TRBV4-1,NA,NA
TGTGCCAGCAGCGAGACTAGCGGGAGTGGAGAGCAGTACTTC,CASSETSGSGEQYF,TRBJ2-7,TRBV9,NA,TRBD2
TGTGCCAGCAGTGACTCTCAGAGTGGGGAGCAGTACTTC,CASSDSQSGEQYF,TRBJ2-7,TRBV6-4,NA,NA
TGTGCCAGCAGCCAAGGGGACACTAGCTCCTACGAGCAGTACTTC,CASSQGDTSSYEQYF,TRBJ2-7,TRBV4-2,NA,NA
TGCGCCAGCAGCCAGGGGAGAGACTACACTGAAGCTTTCTTT,CASSQGRDYTEAFF,TRBJ1-1,TRBV4-1,NA,NA
TGTGCCAGCAGTGAAGGGGTGCTGGGTCAGCCCCAGCATTTT,CASSEGVLGQPQHF,TRBJ1-5,TRBV2,NA,NA
TGTGCCACGTCTCTCGGCGCGCCAAACGGGGACTACAATGAGCAGTTCTTC,CATSLGAPNGDYNEQFF,TRBJ2-1,TRBV24-1,NA,NA
TGCGCCAGCAGCCAGGCGGGACTAGCGGGTCTCGAGCAGTACTTC,CASSQAGLAGLEQYF,TRBJ2-7,TRBV4-1,few,TRBD2
TGTGCCAGCAGTTACCCTAGCGGGAACCCCTACAATGAGCAGTTCTTC,CASSYPSGNPYNEQFF,TRBJ2-1,TRBV6-2/TRBV6-3,NA,TRBD2
TGTGCCAGCAGCCCCCACGGTTATAGCAATCAGCCCCAGCATTTT,CASSPHGYSNQPQHF,TRBJ1-5,TRBV5-6,NA,NA
TGTGCCAGCAGTCCTTATCTAGCGGGAGAGTTCGATGAGCAGTTCTTC,CASSPYLAGEFDEQFF,TRBJ2-1,TRBV27,NA,TRBD2
TGTGCCAGTAGTATAGATTTGATGGACGGGTATCCACCCTACGAGCAGTACTTC,CASSIDLMDGYPPYEQYF,TRBJ2-7,TRBV19,NA,NA
TGTGCCAGCAGCTTAGGTTCCGGACAGGGCGTCCCTCAGTACTTC,CASSLGSGQGVPQYF,TRBJ2-7,TRBV7-9,once,TRBD1
TGTGCCTGGAGTGTAACAGGGTTGGGGGCTACAACCTCTGGAAACACCATATATTTT,CAWSVTGLGATTSGNTIYF,TRBJ1-3,TRBV30,NA,NA
TGTGCCAGCACTCCCGGAGGAACCGAGCAGTACTTC,CASTPGGTEQYF,TRBJ2-7,TRBV5-4,NA,NA
TGTGCCAGCACGTTGGGAGGGTCCGGAGAGACCCAGTACTTC,CASTLGGSGETQYF,TRBJ2-5,TRBV28,NA,TRBD2